This T cell receptor (beta chain) was recorded in a study of Graves' ophthalmopathy and Graves' hyperthyroidism. General observations from the study: Sensitivity of about 91% and specificity of 65% to 83% were achieved when a 13-signature model separated ophthalmopathy from stable hyperthyroidism. Ophthalmopathy progression prediction by the model yielded a sensitivity of about 69% and a specificity of around 72%.

RNA served as the template for amplifying TCR beta CDR3 regions. HTBI primers were employed in first-round RT-PCR, then a second-round multiplex PCR followed. One entry per CDR3 protein, called by TCRdb with MiXCR from the multiplex PCR reads. The sample lists approximately 1.2 million distinct CDR3 sequences, about 38% occurring once. Worth noting for this clonotype: Antigen unknown.

Germline CDR1 and CDR2: SGHTA and FQGTGA. This CDR3 region has 13 residues. The V segment lost 5 bases and the J segment 6 bases; nucleotides outside the gene matches: 4. Newly diagnosed hyperthyroidism donors, aged 18 to 65, duration under 2 months. Exclusion covered patients with other autoimmune diseases or uncontrolled infections (as well as pregnancy or lactation). Sequenced input: peripheral blood or thyroid tissue (not recorded which). The receptor's source is an adult man with Graves' hyperthyroidism. The gene calls are TRBV7-3 and TRBJ1-1; 9 bases match TRBD1. CDR3 in DNA: TGTGCCAGCAGCGCGGGACAGGGTGCTGAAGCTTTCTTT. It is translated as CASSAGQGAEAFF.